This TCR beta chain is drawn from a study of Ad26.COV2.S vaccination and SARS-CoV-2 variants. On the study more broadly: The donor was enrolled in the Ad26.COV2.S arm of the COV1001 trial. Intramuscularly, Ad26.COV2.S was given either once or twice, 56 days apart. Study-wide findings and caveats: Total T cell responses, in the TCR breadth and depth analyses, may have been underestimated. Vaccinees displayed broader spike-specific TCR repertoires than placebo recipients.

Details on this clone: Its specificity is not known.

The treatment was: some 19 received Ad26.COV2.S at low or high dose, single or two shots; five or six received placebo; per-sample allocation not given. Specimen acquisition occurred on day 63 following the initial vaccine or placebo injection. V dropped 5 bases and J dropped 0 bases, with 11 bases sitting between them. Per germline, CDR1 LNHNV and CDR2 YYDKDF (reference sequence). The CDR3 is 15 amino acids. Repertoires were generated with immunoSEQ multiplex PCR, while TCRdb's copy carries only in-frame clones and drops some. The data show 350,000 to 450,000 clones, with roughly 84% seen just once and 3.4% held by the top ten.

The rearrangement joins TRBV15 to TRBJ1-3; D remains ambiguous. The receptor comes from a person aged 18-65 years who received the Ad26.COV2.S COVID-19 vaccine or a placebo. Specimen: peripheral blood, collected in a trial of Ad26.COV2.S vaccine versus placebo. CDR3 nucleotides: TGTGCCACCAGCGTGGACCGCTACTCTGGAAACACCATATATTTT. This gives the protein CATSVDRYSGNTIYF.